These 3 T cell receptor beta chains came from one sample sequenced in a study of beta chain features in type 1 diabetes. Of the isolated RNA, all was reverse transcribed, and so the sequenced material was expressed TCRB transcripts. TCRdb keeps only in-frame clones here, not all; method: immunoSEQ multiplex PCR. This sample has roughly 610,000 clones, with about 16% found just once. Sequencing input: naive CD4+ T cells from blood. These receptors were collected from a man aged 18 to 30 in good health.

The chain recombines TRBV9 with TRBJ2-7; D possibly corresponds to TRBD2 (5 bases). This CDR3 region has 13 residues. Trimming removed 2 bases from V and 5 bases from J, with 11 bases in between. The germline CDR1 and CDR2 sequences are SGDLS and YYNGEE. The CDR3 loop is CASSVPGGDEQYF. CDR3 nucleotide sequence: TGTGCCAGCAGCGTCCCCGGAGGTGACGAGCAGTACTTC. Using reference TRBV9 and TRBJ2-7 for the parts outside the CDR3, the full variable domain is DSGVTQTPKHLITATGQRVTLRCSPRSGDLSVYWYQQSLDQGLQFLIQYYNGEERAKGNILERFSAQQFPDLHSELNLSSLELGDSALYFCASSVPGGDEQYFGPGTRLTVT.

This clone has only a few counts. This rearrangement joins TRBV5-7 to TRBJ2-3, with 9 bases fitting TRBD1. TRBV5-7 is annotated as an ORF whose role is uncertain. V was clipped by 3 bases and J by 3 bases; unmatched bases: 8. This CDR3 has 16 residues. CDR3 protein: CASSYSGTGSTDTQYF. The CDR3 DNA reads as TGTGCCAGCAGCTATTCCGGGACAGGGTCGACAGATACGCAGTATTTT.

Note on this clone: The same CDR3 also results from other DNA sequences found in this sample. V gene TRBV7-3 combines with J gene TRBJ2-2; D unclear. This CDR3 spans 12 amino acids. The V end lost 4 bases, the J end lost 6 bases, and 6 bases lay between the germline ends. From germline, CDR1 is SGHTA and CDR2 FQGTGA. The CDR3 DNA sequence: TGTGCCAGCAGCTCCCCCCCCGGGGAGCTGTTTTTT. Encoded protein: CASSSPPGELFF.